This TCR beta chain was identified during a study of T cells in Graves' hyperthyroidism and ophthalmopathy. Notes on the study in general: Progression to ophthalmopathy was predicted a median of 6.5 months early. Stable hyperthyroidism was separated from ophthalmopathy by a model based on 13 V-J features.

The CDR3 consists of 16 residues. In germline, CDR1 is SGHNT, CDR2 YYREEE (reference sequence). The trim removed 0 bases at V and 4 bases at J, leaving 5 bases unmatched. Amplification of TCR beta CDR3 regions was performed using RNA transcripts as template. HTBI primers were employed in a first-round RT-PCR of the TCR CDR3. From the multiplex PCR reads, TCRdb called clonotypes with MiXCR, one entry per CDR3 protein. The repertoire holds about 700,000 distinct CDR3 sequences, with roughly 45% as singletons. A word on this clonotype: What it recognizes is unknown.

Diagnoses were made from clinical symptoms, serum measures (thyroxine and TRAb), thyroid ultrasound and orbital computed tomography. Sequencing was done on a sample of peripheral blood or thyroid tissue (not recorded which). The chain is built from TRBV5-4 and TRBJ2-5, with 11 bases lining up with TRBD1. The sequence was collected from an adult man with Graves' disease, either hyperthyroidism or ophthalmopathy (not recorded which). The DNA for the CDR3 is TGTGCCAGCAGCTTGGCTGGACAGGGGGCTTCAGAGACCCAGTACTTC. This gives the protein CASSLAGQGASETQYF.